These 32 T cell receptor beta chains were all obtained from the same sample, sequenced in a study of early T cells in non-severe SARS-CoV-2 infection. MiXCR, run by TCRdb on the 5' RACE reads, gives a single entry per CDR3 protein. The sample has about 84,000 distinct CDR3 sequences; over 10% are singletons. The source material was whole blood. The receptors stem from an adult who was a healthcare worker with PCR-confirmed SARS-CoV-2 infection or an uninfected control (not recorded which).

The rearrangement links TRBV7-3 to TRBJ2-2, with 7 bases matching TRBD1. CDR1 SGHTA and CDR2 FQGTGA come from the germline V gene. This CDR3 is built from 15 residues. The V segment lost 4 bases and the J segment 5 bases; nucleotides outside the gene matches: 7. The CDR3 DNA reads TGTGCCAGCAGCTCGGCCGCAGGGGGAACCGGGGAGCTGTTTTTT. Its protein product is CASSSAAGGTGELFF.

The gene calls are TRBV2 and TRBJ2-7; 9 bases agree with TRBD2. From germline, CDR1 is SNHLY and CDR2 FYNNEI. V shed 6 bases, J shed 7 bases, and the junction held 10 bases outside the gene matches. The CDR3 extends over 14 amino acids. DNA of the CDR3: TGTGCCAGCAGCCCCCTAGCGGGGATGGGAGAGCAGTACTTC. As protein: CASSPLAGMGEQYF.

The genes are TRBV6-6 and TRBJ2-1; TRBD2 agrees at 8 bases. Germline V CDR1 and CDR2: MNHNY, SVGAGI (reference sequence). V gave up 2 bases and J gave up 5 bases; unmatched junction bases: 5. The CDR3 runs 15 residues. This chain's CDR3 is CASSYRTSIDNEQFF. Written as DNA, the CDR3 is TGTGCCAGCAGTTACCGGACTAGCATCGACAATGAGCAGTTCTTC.

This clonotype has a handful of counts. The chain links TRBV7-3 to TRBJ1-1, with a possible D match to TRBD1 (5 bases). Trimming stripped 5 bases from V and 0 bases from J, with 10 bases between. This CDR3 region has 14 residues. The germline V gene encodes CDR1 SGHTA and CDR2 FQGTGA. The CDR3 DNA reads TGTGCCAGCAGCCGACAGAGCGTGAACACTGAAGCTTTCTTT. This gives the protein CASSRQSVNTEAFF. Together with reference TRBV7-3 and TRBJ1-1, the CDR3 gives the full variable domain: GAGVSQTPSNKVTEKGKYVELRCDPISGHTALYWYRQSLGQGPEFLIYFQGTGAADDSGLPNDRFFAVRPEGSVSTLKIQRTERGDSAVYLCASSRQSVNTEAFFGQGTRLTVV.

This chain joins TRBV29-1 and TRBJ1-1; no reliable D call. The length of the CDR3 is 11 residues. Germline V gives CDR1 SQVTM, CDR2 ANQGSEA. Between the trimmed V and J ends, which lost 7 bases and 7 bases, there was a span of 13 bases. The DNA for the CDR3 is TGCAGCGGTGTGGGCGTTGATGAAGCTTTCTTT. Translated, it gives CSGVGVDEAFF.

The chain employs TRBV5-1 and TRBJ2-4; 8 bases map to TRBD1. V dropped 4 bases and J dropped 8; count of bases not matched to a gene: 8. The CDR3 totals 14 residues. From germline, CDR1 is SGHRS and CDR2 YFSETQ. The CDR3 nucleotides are TGCGCCAGCAGCCGGACAGGGTCCGGGGACATTCAGTACTTC. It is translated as CASSRTGSGDIQYF.

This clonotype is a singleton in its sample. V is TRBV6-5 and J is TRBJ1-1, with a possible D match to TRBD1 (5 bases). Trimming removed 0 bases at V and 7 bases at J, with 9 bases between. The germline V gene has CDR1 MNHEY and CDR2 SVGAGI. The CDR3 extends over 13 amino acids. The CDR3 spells CASSYSRGNEAFF. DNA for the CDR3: TGTGCCAGCAGTTACTCGAGGGGAAATGAAGCTTTCTTT.

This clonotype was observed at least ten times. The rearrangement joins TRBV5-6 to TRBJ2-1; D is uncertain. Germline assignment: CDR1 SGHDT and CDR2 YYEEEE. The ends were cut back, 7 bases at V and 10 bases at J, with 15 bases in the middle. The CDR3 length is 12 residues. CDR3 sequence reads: CASFEGLGEQFF. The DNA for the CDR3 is TGTGCCAGCTTCGAAGGATTGGGAGAGCAGTTCTTC.

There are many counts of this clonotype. CDR3 bases: TGTGCCACCAGTGATCCAACAGGGATATTCTACAATGAGCAGTTCTTC. Translated, it gives CATSDPTGIFYNEQFF. The V gene is TRBV24-1, the J gene TRBJ2-1; a weak D match, TRBD1 (6 bases). CDR3 length: 16 amino acids. Trimming stripped 3 bases from V and 3 bases from J, with 14 bases between. The germline gives CDR1 KGHDR, CDR2 SFDVKD.

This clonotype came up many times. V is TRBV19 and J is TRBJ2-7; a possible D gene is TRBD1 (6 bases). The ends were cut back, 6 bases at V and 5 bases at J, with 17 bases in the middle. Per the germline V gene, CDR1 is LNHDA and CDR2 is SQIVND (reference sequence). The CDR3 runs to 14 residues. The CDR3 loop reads CASSGTGTSDEQYF. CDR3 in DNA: TGTGCCAGTAGCGGTACCGGGACATCGGACGAGCAGTACTTC.

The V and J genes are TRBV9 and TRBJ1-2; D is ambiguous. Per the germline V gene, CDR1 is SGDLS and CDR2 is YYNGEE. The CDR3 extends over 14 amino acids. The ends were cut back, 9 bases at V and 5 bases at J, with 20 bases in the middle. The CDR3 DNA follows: TGTGCCAACGACTGGGCCCTTGTCTCGTATGGCTACACCTTC. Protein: CANDWALVSYGYTF.

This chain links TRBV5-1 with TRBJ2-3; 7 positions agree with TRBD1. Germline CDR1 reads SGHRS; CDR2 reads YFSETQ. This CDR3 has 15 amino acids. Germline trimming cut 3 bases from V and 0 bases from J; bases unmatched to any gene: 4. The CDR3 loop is CASSSTGPSTDTQYF. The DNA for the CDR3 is TGCGCCAGCAGCTCGACAGGGCCTAGCACAGATACGCAGTATTTT.

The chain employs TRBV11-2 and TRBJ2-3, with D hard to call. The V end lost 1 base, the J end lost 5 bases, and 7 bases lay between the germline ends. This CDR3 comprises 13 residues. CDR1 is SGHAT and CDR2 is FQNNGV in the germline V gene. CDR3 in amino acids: CASSLALVDTQYF. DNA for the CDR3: TGTGCCAGCAGCTTAGCTTTGGTAGATACGCAGTATTTT.

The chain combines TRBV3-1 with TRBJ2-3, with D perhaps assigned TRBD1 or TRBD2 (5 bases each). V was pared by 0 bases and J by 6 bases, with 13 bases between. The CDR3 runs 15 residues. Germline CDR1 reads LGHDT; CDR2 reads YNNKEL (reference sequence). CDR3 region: CASSQDPRGTDTQYF. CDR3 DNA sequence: TGTGCCAGCAGCCAAGACCCTAGAGGGACGGATACGCAGTATTTT.

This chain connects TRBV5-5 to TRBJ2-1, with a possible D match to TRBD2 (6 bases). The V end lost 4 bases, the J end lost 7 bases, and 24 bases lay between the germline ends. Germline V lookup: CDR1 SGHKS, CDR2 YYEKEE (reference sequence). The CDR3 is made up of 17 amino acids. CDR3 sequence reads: CASSPGGGRAFRNEQFF. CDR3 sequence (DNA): TGTGCCAGCAGCCCTGGGGGAGGCAGAGCCTTCAGGAATGAGCAGTTCTTC.

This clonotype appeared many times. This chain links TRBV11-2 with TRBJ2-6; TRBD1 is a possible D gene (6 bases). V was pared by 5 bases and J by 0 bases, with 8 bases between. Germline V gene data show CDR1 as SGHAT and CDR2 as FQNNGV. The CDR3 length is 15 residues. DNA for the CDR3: TGTGCCAGCAGCGGACAGTCCTCTGGGGCCAACGTCCTGACTTTC. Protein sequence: CASSGQSSGANVLTF.

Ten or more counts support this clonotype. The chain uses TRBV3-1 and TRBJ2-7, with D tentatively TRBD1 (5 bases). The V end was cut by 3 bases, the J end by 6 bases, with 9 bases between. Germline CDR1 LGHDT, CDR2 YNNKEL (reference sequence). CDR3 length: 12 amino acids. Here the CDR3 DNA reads TGTGCCAGCAGCCAGCTCGACAGCGAGCAGTACTTC. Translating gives CASSQLDSEQYF.

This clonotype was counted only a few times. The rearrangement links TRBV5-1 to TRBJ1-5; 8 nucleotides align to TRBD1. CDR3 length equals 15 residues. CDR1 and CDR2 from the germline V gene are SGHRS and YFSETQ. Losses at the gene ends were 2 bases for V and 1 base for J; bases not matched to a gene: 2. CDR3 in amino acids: CASSFQGASNQPQHF. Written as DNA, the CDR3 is TGCGCCAGCAGCTTCCAGGGGGCGAGCAATCAGCCCCAGCATTTT.

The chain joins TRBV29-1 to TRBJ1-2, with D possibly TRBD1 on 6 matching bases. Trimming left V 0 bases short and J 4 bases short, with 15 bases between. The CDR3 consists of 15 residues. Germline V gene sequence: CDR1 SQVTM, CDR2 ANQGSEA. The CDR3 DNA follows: TGCAGCGTTGAAGATCGGACAGCCTATCCCTATGGCTACACCTTC. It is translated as CSVEDRTAYPYGYTF. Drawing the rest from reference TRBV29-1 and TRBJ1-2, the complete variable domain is SAVISQKPSRDICQRGTSLTIQCQVDSQVTMMFWYRQQPGQSLTLIATANQGSEATYESGFVIDKFPISRPNLTFSTLTVSNMSPEDSSIYLCSVEDRTAYPYGYTFGSGTRLTVV.

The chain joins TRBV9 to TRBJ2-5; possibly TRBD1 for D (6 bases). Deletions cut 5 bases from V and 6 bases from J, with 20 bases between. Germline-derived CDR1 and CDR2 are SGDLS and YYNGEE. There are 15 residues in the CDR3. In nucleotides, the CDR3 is TGTGCCAGCAGTCCGATCGCAGGGGCAGGGCAGACCCAGTACTTC. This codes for CASSPIAGAGQTQYF.

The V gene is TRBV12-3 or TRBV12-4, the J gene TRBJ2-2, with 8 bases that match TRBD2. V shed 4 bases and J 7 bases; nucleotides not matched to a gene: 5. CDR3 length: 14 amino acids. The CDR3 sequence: CASSYGGAIGELFF. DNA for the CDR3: TGTGCCAGCAGTTACGGGGGGGCAATCGGGGAGCTGTTTTTT.

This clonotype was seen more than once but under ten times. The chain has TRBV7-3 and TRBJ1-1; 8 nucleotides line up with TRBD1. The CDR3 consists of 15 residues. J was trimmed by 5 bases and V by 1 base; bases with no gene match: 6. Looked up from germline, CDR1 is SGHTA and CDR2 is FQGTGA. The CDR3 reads CASSLKAGGMTEAFF. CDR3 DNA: TGTGCCAGCAGCTTAAAGGCAGGGGGCATGACTGAAGCTTTCTTT.

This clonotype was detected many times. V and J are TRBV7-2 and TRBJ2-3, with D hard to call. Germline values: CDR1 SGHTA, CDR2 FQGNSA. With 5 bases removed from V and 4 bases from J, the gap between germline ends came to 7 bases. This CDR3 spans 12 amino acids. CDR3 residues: CASSPSPDTQYF. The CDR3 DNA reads TGTGCCAGCAGCCCATCGCCAGATACGCAGTATTTT.

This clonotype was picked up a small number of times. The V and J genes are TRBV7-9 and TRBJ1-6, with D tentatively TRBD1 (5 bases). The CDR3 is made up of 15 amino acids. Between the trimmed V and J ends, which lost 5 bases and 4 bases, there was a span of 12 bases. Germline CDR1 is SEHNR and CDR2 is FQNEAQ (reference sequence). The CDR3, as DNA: TGTGCCAGCAGCACATGGGGCAGTTATAATTCACCCCTCCACTTT. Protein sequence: CASSTWGSYNSPLHF.

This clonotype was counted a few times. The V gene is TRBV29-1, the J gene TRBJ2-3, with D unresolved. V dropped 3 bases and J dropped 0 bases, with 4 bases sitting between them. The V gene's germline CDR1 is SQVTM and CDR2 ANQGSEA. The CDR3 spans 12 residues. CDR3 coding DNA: TGCAGCGTTGATACTAGCACAGATACGCAGTATTTT. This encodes CSVDTSTDTQYF.

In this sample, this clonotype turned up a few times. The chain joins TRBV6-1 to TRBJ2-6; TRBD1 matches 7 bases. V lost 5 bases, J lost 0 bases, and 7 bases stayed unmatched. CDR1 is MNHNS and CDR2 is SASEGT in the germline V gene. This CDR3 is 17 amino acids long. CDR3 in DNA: TGTGCCAGCAGTATAGGGACAGCCAGCTCTGGGGCCAACGTCCTGACTTTC. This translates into CASSIGTASSGANVLTF.

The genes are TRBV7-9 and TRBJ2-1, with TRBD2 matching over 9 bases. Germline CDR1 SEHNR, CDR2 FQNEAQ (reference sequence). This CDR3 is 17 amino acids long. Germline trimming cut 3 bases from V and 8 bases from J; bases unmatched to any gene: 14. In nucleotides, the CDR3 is TGTGCCAGCAGCTTTATTAGCACTAGCGGGTACCCCGATGAGCAGTTCTTC. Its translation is CASSFISTSGYPDEQFF.

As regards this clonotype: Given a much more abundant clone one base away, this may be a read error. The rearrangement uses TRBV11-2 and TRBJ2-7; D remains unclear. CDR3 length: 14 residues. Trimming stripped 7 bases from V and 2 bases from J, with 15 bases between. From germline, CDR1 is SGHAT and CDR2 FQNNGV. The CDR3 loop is CASNILQVPYEQYF. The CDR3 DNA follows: TGTGCCAGCAACATACTCCAAGTCCCCTACGAGCAGTACTTC.

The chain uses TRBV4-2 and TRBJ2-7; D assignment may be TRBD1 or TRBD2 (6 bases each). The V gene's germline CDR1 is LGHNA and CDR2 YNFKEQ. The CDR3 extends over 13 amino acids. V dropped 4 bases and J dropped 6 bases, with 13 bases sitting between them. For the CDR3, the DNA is TGTGCCAGCAGCCCGAAACAGGGAGGCGAGCAGTACTTC. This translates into CASSPKQGGEQYF.

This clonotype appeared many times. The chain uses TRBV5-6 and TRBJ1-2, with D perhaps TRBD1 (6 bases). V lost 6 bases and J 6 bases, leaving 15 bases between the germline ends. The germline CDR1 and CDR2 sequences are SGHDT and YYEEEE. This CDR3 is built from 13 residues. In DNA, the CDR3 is TGTGCCAGCACCCGGACCGGACAGAATGGCTACACCTTC. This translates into CASTRTGQNGYTF.

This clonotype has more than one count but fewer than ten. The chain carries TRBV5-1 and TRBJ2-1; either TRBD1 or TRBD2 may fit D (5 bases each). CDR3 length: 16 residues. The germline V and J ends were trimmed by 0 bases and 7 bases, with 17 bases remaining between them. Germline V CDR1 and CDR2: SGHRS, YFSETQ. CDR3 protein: CASSLAPGTEYNEQFF. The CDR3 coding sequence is TGCGCCAGCAGCTTGGCTCCCGGGACGGAATATAATGAGCAGTTCTTC.

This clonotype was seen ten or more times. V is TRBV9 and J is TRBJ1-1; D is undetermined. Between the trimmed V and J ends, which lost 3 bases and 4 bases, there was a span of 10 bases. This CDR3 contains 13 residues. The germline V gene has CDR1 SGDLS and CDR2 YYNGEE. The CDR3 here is CASSAPGSTEAFF. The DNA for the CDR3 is TGTGCCAGCAGCGCTCCCGGTAGCACTGAAGCTTTCTTT. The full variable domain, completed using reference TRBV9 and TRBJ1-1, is DSGVTQTPKHLITATGQRVTLRCSPRSGDLSVYWYQQSLDQGLQFLIQYYNGEERAKGNILERFSAQQFPDLHSELNLSSLELGDSALYFCASSAPGSTEAFFGQGTRLTVV.